One and the same sample provided the 21 T cell receptor beta chains below, sequenced in a study of CD8+ T cells in alopecia areata. The authors extracted RNA and reverse transcribed it into cDNA as the sequencing template. Using immunoSEQ multiplex PCR, the repertoire was profiled, and TCRdb retains in-frame clones only, with some absent. This table holds 150,000 or so clones, 40% to 50% found once. The specimen sequenced was CD4+ T cells sorted from blood. All receptors come from a human donor with alopecia areata.

This chain connects TRBV29-1 to TRBJ1-3, with D hard to call. This CDR3 comprises 11 residues. V dropped 5 bases and J dropped 2 bases, with 4 bases sitting between them. Germline CDR1 reads SQVTM; CDR2 reads ANQGSEA. The CDR3, as DNA: TGCAGCGTTAAGACTGGAAACACCATATATTTT. As protein: CSVKTGNTIYF.

This clone was seen more than once but under ten times. J is TRBJ2-7 and V is TRBV28; 9 bases line up with TRBD1. The J segment lost 1 base and the V segment lost 6 bases, leaving 1 base of the junction unmatched. Germline values: CDR1 MDHEN, CDR2 SYDVKM. The CDR3 extends over 13 amino acids. The DNA for the CDR3 is TGTGCCAGCAGAGGACAGGGGTCCTACGAGCAGTACTTC. It yields the protein CASRGQGSYEQYF.

This clone appeared a few times. The rearrangement uses TRBV5-1 and TRBJ1-1; 10 bases are a match to TRBD1. The ends lost 4 bases at V and 2 bases at J; junction bases unmatched: 5. Germline-derived CDR1 and CDR2 are SGHRS and YFSETQ. The length of the CDR3 is 15 residues. The CDR3 sequence: CASSPRTGGNTEAFF. The CDR3 DNA reads as TGCGCCAGCAGCCCACGGACAGGGGGAAACACTGAAGCTTTCTTT.

This clone was counted between two and nine times. The V gene is TRBV29-1, the J gene TRBJ2-2, with D uncertain. Deletions cut 1 base from V and 0 bases from J, with 15 bases between. The CDR3 is 17 residues long. CDR1 SQVTM and CDR2 ANQGSEA come from the germline V gene. The CDR3 bases are TGCAGCGTTGAAGGGGTCATTGGGCGGACGAACACCGGGGAGCTGTTTTTT. Translated: CSVEGVIGRTNTGELFF.

The chain joins TRBV4-1 to TRBJ1-1, with no clear D. The CDR3 has 14 amino acids. Trimming shortened V by 7 bases and J by 1 base, and 13 bases separated the two germline ends. Germline V CDR1 and CDR2: MGHRA, YSYEKL. The CDR3 reads CASNPRPGNTEAFF. Written as DNA, the CDR3 is TGCGCCAGCAACCCGAGGCCGGGGAACACTGAAGCTTTCTTT.

The chain joins TRBV5-1 to TRBJ2-5; maybe TRBD1 (6 bases). Trimming removed 9 bases at V and 5 bases at J, with 17 bases between. The CDR3 contains 13 residues. Looked up from germline, CDR1 is SGHRS and CDR2 is YFSETQ. The CDR3 sequence: CATRQVLSETQYF. The CDR3 DNA reads TGCGCCACCAGACAGGTCCTGTCGGAGACCCAGTACTTC.

V gene TRBV7-9 combines with J gene TRBJ2-7; unclear D gene. CDR3 length: 13 amino acids. Looked up from germline, CDR1 is SEHNR and CDR2 is FQNEAQ (reference sequence). V was shortened by 3 bases and J by 0 bases, with 6 bases between the two germline ends. CDR3 residues: CASSLTDSYEQYF. The DNA of the CDR3 is TGTGCCAGCAGCTTGACCGACTCCTACGAGCAGTACTTC.

The chain couples TRBV7-9 to TRBJ2-1; 11 bases align to TRBD2. Germline V gene sequence: CDR1 SEHNR, CDR2 FQNEAQ (reference sequence). The junction had 15 bases not matched to a gene; V was cut back by 2 bases and J by 6 bases. The CDR3 covers 19 residues. The CDR3 region has the DNA TGTGCCAGCAGCTTAAAAGGAACTAGCGGGAGTTTAACACGCAATGAGCAGTTCTTC. Translated, it gives CASSLKGTSGSLTRNEQFF.

The chain recombines TRBV2 with TRBJ2-2; no clear D gene. CDR3 size: 14 residues. Trimming left V 1 base short and J 7 bases short, with 10 bases between. Per germline, CDR1 SNHLY and CDR2 FYNNEI. The CDR3 loop reads CASSEVWGLGELFF. Here the CDR3 DNA reads TGTGCCAGCAGTGAAGTGTGGGGTCTCGGGGAGCTGTTTTTT.

This chain joins TRBV6-5 and TRBJ2-5; 8 bases fit TRBD2. The trim removed 7 bases at V and 7 bases at J, leaving 8 bases unmatched. The CDR3 runs 13 residues. Germline-derived CDR1 and CDR2 are MNHEY and SVGAGI. This chain's CDR3 is CASNQRESGTQYF. The CDR3 nucleotides are TGTGCCAGCAATCAGCGGGAGTCTGGGACCCAGTACTTC.

The chain recombines TRBV29-1 with TRBJ2-5; D gene unclear. CDR3 length: 12 residues. V dropped 6 bases and J dropped 0 bases, with 8 bases sitting between them. The germline V gene encodes CDR1 SQVTM and CDR2 ANQGSEA. CDR3 amino acids: CSVLSDQETQYF. The CDR3 DNA sequence: TGCAGCGTCCTATCCGACCAAGAGACCCAGTACTTC.

The chain has TRBV7-3 and TRBJ2-1; a possible D gene is TRBD2 (5 bases). Germline assignment: CDR1 SGHTA and CDR2 FQGTGA. Between the trimmed V and J ends, which lost 5 bases and 0 bases, there was a span of 8 bases. This CDR3 comprises 14 residues. CDR3 coding DNA: TGTGCCAGCAGCCCAACTAGCTCCTACAATGAGCAGTTCTTC. It specifies CASSPTSSYNEQFF.

The chain combines TRBV28 with TRBJ2-1; 8 bases agree with TRBD2. J gave up 0 bases and V 8 bases, and 0 bases lay outside the gene matches. The CDR3 has 13 residues. CDR1 is MDHEN and CDR2 is SYDVKM in the germline V gene. CDR3 loop: CASGTSSYNEQFF. CDR3 DNA: TGTGCCAGCGGGACTAGCTCCTACAATGAGCAGTTCTTC. Combining the CDR3 with reference TRBV28 and TRBJ2-1 gives the whole variable domain DVKVTQSSRYLVKRTGEKVFLECVQDMDHENMFWYRQDPGLGLRLIYFSYDVKMKEKGDIPEGYSVSREKKERFSLILESASTNQTSMYLCASGTSSYNEQFFGPGTRLTVL.

This clone has only a few counts. This chain connects TRBV5-1 to TRBJ2-1, with D possibly TRBD2 on 6 matching bases. Trimming stripped 4 bases from V and 10 bases from J, with 21 bases between. CDR1 is SGHRS and CDR2 is YFSETQ in the germline V gene. This CDR3 has 15 amino acids. DNA for the CDR3: TGCGCCAGCAGCGAGCAAGGAGGGGCAGCGACGGAGCAGTTCTTC. Its protein product is CASSEQGGAATEQFF. Filled out from reference TRBV5-1 and TRBJ2-1, the complete variable domain reads KAGVTQTPRYLIKTRGQQVTLSCSPISGHRSVSWYQQTPGQGLQFLFEYFSETQRNKGNFPGRFSGRQFSNSRSEMNVSTLELGDSALYLCASSEQGGAATEQFFGPGTRLTVL.

V is TRBV5-6 and J is TRBJ1-1, with D hard to call. CDR1 and CDR2 (germline): SGHDT, YYEEEE. The ends were cut back, 0 bases at V and 0 bases at J, with 9 bases in the middle. The CDR3 covers 15 residues. The CDR3 nucleotides read TGTGCCAGCAGCTTGGAGAAGCTCATGAACACTGAAGCTTTCTTT. It is translated as CASSLEKLMNTEAFF.

The rearrangement links TRBV27 to TRBJ2-3, with a weak D call TRBD2 (7 bases). The V end lost 7 bases, the J end lost 2 bases, and 16 bases lay between the germline ends. Per germline, CDR1 MNHEY and CDR2 SMNVEV (reference sequence). This CDR3 comprises 15 residues. CDR3 protein: CASTPGRGLTDTQYF. In DNA form, the CDR3 reads TGTGCCAGCACTCCCGGGCGGGGGCTCACAGATACGCAGTATTTT.

This chain joins TRBV29-1 and TRBJ2-5, with a tentative D call TRBD1 (5 bases). CDR3 size: 13 residues. In germline, CDR1 is SQVTM, CDR2 ANQGSEA. V was trimmed by 6 bases and J by 4 bases, leaving 15 bases between them. The DNA of the CDR3 is TGCAGCGTCGGCCTGGGGCAGGCAGAGACCCAGTACTTC. Amino acid sequence: CSVGLGQAETQYF.

This clone was detected a few times. The chain recombines TRBV29-1 with TRBJ2-1; D is perhaps TRBD2 (5 bases). The CDR3 has 15 amino acids. The germline V and J ends were trimmed by 5 bases and 4 bases, with 18 bases remaining between them. Looked up from germline, CDR1 is SQVTM and CDR2 is ANQGSEA. CDR3 bases: TGCAGCGTTAGAGGGAGCGAAGGTCGGTACAATGAGCAGTTCTTC. It yields the protein CSVRGSEGRYNEQFF.

This clone turned up a few times. This chain joins TRBV10-3 and TRBJ2-7, with TRBD1 as a possible D gene (5 bases). Between the trimmed V and J ends, which lost 0 bases and 2 bases, there was a span of 8 bases. CDR1 is ENHRY, CDR2 SYGVKD, per germline. The CDR3 loop spans 14 amino acids. The CDR3 nucleotides are TGTGCCATCAGTGAGTCCGCCAGGGCCTACGAGCAGTACTTC. It translates to CAISESARAYEQYF.

The J gene is TRBJ2-1, the V gene TRBV6-6; 7 bases are shared with TRBD1. In germline, CDR1 is MNHNY, CDR2 SVGAGI (reference sequence). The J segment lost 7 bases and the V segment lost 4 bases, leaving 7 bases of the junction unmatched. The CDR3 is 14 amino acids. CDR3 nucleotides: TGTGCCAGCAGTTTGGGACAGCCCGGGAATGAGCAGTTCTTC. Amino acids: CASSLGQPGNEQFF.

The chain carries TRBV29-1 and TRBJ2-2, with D unresolved. The CDR3 extends over 17 amino acids. Germline V gene data show CDR1 as SQVTM and CDR2 as ANQGSEA. Trimming stripped 0 bases from V and 6 bases from J, with 20 bases between. The CDR3 here is CSVEDDIKGLWAGELFF. CDR3 sequence (DNA): TGCAGCGTTGAAGATGATATTAAAGGCTTATGGGCCGGGGAGCTGTTTTTT.